These T cell receptor beta chains were read from a single sample in a study of CD8 T cells in Susac syndrome. TCRdb fed the immunoSEQ multiplex PCR reads into MiXCR, producing one record per CDR3 protein. The sample records tens of thousands of distinct CDR3 sequences, just under 95% being singletons. Sample: CD4+ T cells from PBMCs. These receptors were obtained from a human donor with Susac syndrome. Both conserved end residues are part of each CDR3. The size of a clone is reported for some rows only, either as once, few or many, or as a class for expanded clones.

>TRBJ2-3|TRBV7-2|NA
CASSLALNGGSTDTQYF
>TRBJ1-1|TRBV20-1|NA
CSASFGGYTEAFF
>TRBJ1-1|TRBV21-1|NA
CASSYRGGTEAFF
>TRBJ2-5|TRBV6-2/TRBV6-3|NA
CASLGTGARWETQYF
>TRBJ2-7|TRBV18|NA
CASSRAGGPNEQYF
>TRBJ1-1|TRBV14|NA
CASSRLGNTEAFF
>TRBJ1-1|TRBV30|NA
CALQGDTEAFF
>TRBJ2-3|TRBV7-2|NA
CASSFRSGTDTQYF
>TRBJ2-1|TRBV6-1|NA
CASSQGARQFF
>TRBJ2-5|TRBV6-2/TRBV6-3|NA
CASSYDIRDQETQYF
>TRBJ2-1|TRBV20-1|NA
CSALPGLAGPGGNEQFF
>TRBJ2-5|TRBV30|NA
CAWSVSLRGQETQYF
>TRBJ1-2|TRBV2|NA
CARSGQGRDYGYTF
>TRBJ2-5|TRBV12-5|NA
CASGSGTGETQYF
>TRBJ2-7|TRBV9|NA
CASSVASSDGEQYF
>TRBJ2-3|TRBV2|once
CASSGTSGGSDTQYF
>TRBJ2-5|TRBV6-6|NA
CASSPPTGSQETQYF
>TRBJ2-5|TRBV15|once
CATSPRGGQRQETQYF
>TRBJ2-3|TRBV7-9|NA
CASSLAVGGVGTQYF
>TRBJ2-1|TRBV20-1|NA
CSALPTSPQTYNEQFF
>TRBJ1-3|TRBV30|NA
CAWSVLGPNTIYF
>TRBJ2-2|TRBV29-1|NA
CSVGAGRGTGELFF
>TRBJ2-1|TRBV4-2|NA
CASSLAGARDEQFF
>TRBJ1-1|TRBV3-1|NA
CASSQGQKGTEAFF
>TRBJ2-7|TRBV13|NA
CASSLGGGAYYEQYF
>TRBJ2-3|TRBV29-1|NA
CSGGAGATADTQYF
>TRBJ2-2|TRBV12-3/TRBV12-4|NA
CASSRASGLAGGRSGELFF
>TRBJ1-5|TRBV15|NA
CATRRDRDRILPQHF
>TRBJ2-7|TRBV3-1|NA
CASSQDPSWEPSSYEQYF
>TRBJ2-3|TRBV7-2|NA
CASSLRQGGDTDTQYF
>TRBJ1-2|TRBV29-1|NA
CSVDAVGGYTF
>TRBJ2-1|TRBV29-1|NA
CSVLTSGVDNEQFF
>TRBJ1-3|TRBV29-1|NA
CSVLRDSGNTIYF
>TRBJ2-7|TRBV4-1|NA
CAIARTGSGEQYF
>TRBJ2-2|TRBV30|once
CAWGSNTGELFF
>TRBJ2-7|TRBV5-1|NA
CASSLETGGAYEQYF
>TRBJ2-7|TRBV11-2|NA
CASSLRREQYF
>TRBJ1-2|TRBV9|NA
CASSVDGSGNYGYTF
>TRBJ2-7|TRBV30|NA
CAWSVLGYEQYF
>TRBJ1-4|TRBV30|NA
CAWSLDRGRGEKLFF
>TRBJ2-7|TRBV2|NA
CASSAAGFYEQYF
>TRBJ2-1|TRBV6-6|NA
CASTYGTGGYNEQFF
>TRBJ2-7|TRBV7-2|NA
CASSLLTSGPYEQYF
>TRBJ2-3|TRBV25-1|NA
CASSDSLGSTDTQYF
>TRBJ2-1|TRBV5-1|NA
CASSALVTGHYNEQFF
>TRBJ1-2|TRBV30|NA
CAWSVARGGYGYTF
>TRBJ2-7|TRBV9|NA
CASSSSGVPSYEQYF
>TRBJ2-1|TRBV20-1|NA
CSAIGVSSYNEQFF
>TRBJ1-2|TRBV20-1|NA
CSATGDGYTF
>TRBJ2-7|TRBV9|once
CASSVGGQGWDEQYF
>TRBJ1-5|TRBV7-2|NA
CASSFSGWGNQPQHF
>TRBJ1-2|TRBV29-1|NA
CSVQTPQGVGYTF